The clone carrying this T cell receptor (beta chain) showed up just a few times. The antigen is unknown. These data are taken from a study of beta chain features in type 1 diabetes. Study conclusions and caveats: At VDJ recombination sites, type 1 diabetes patients had fewer insertions and more deleted nucleotides. Shorter TCRB CDR3s, moderately but significantly so, were found in Type 1 diabetes patients in all four CD4+ subsets. Healthy donors had naive, central memory and Treg TCRB repertoires that appeared less similar than those seen among patients.

Expressed TCRB transcripts got sequenced, as all isolated RNA was reverse transcribed. TCRdb's copy holds only in-frame clones and misses some; the assay was immunoSEQ multiplex PCR. The sample carries under 850,000 clones, 13% recorded once. V dropped 2 bases and J dropped 1 base, with 5 bases sitting between them. There are 12 residues in the CDR3. CDR1 is GTSNPN, CDR2 SVGIG, per germline (reference sequence). A single heparinised blood sample, averaging roughly 110 mL, was obtained per donor. Sorting that relied on CD45RO/CCR7/CD25/CD127/CD95/CD27 yielded CD4+ naive, central memory, regulatory and stem cell-like memory cells.

Sequenced material: naive CD4+ T cells from blood. The TCR was taken from a man between 18 and 29 years old with type 1 diabetes. The chain employs TRBV30 and TRBJ1-2; D remains ambiguous. CDR3 nucleotide sequence: TGTGCCTGGAGTTTGGGTAACTATGGCTACACCTTC. Translating it yields CAWSLGNYGYTF.